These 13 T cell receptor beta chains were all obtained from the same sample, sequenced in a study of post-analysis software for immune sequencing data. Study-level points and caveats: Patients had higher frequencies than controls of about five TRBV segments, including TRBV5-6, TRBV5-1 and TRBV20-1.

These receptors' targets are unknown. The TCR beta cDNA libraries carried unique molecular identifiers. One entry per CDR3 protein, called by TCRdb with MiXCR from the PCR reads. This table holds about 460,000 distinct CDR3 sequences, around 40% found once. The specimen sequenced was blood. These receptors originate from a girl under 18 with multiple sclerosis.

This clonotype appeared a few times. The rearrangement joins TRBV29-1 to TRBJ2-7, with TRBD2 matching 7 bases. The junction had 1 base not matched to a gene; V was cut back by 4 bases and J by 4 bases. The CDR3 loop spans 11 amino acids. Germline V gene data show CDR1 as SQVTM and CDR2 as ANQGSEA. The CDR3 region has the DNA TGCAGCGTTGGGGAGGGGTACGAGCAGTACTTC. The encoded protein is CSVGEGYEQYF.

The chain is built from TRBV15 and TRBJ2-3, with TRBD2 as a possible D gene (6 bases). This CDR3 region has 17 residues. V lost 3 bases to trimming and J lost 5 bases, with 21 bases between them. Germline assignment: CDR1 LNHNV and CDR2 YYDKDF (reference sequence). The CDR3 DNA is TGTGCCACCAGCAGGGGGGTTCCAGCGGGTCTCCGAGATACGCAGTATTTT. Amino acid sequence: CATSRGVPAGLRDTQYF.

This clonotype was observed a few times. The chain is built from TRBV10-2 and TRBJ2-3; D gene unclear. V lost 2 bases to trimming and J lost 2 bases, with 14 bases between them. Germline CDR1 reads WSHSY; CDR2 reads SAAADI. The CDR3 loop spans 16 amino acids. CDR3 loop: CASSERPALTTDTQYF. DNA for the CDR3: TGCGCCAGCAGTGAGAGGCCAGCGCTCACCACAGATACGCAGTATTTT.

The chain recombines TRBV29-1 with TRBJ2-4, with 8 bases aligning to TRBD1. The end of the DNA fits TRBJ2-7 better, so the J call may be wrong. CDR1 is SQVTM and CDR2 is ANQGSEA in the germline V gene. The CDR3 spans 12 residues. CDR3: CSGGTGPYEQYF. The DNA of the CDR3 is TGCAGCGGGGGGACAGGTCCCTACGAGCAGTACTTC.

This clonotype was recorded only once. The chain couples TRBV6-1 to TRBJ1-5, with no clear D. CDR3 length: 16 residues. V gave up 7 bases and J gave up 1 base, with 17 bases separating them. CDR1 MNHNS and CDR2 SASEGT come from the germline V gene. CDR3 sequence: CASNWADSPSNQPQHF. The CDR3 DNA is TGTGCCAGCAACTGGGCGGACTCTCCAAGCAATCAGCCCCAGCATTTT.

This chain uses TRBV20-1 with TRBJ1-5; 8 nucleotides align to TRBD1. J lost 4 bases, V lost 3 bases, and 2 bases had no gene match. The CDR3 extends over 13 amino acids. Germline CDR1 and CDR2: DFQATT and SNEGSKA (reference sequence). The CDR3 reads CSASQGANQPQHF. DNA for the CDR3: TGCAGTGCTAGCCAGGGGGCGAATCAGCCCCAGCATTTT.

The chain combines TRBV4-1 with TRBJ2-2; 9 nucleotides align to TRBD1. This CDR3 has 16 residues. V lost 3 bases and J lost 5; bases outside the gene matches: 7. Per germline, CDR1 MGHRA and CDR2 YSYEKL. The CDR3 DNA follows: TGCGCCAGCAGCCACGGACAGGGGTTTGGGACCGGGGAGCTGTTTTTT. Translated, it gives CASSHGQGFGTGELFF.

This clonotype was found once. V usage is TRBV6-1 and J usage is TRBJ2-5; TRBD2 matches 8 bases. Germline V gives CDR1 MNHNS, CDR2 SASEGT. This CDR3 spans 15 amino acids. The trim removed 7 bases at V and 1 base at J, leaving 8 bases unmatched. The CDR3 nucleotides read TGTGCCAGCACTAGGGCTACTAGCGGCCAAGAGACCCAGTACTTC. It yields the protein CASTRATSGQETQYF.

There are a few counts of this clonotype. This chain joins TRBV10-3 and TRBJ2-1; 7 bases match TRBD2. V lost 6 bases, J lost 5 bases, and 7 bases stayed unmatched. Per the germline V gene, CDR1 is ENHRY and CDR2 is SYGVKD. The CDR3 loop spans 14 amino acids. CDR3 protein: CAISSSSGNNEQFF. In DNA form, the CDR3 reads TGTGCCATCAGCAGCTCTAGCGGAAACAATGAGCAGTTCTTC.

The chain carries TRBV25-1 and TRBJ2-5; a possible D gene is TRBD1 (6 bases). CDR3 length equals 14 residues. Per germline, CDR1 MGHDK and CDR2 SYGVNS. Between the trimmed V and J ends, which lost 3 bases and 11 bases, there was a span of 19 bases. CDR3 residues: CASSDWDTLGEQYF. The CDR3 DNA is TGTGCCAGCAGTGACTGGGACACCTTGGGTGAGCAGTACTTC. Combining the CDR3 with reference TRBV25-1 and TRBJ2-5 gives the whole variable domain EADIYQTPRYLVIGTGKKITLECSQTMGHDKMYWYQQDPGMELHLIHYSYGVNSTEKGDLSSESTVSRIRTEHFPLTLESARPSHTSQYLCASSDWDTLGEQYFGPGTRLLVL.

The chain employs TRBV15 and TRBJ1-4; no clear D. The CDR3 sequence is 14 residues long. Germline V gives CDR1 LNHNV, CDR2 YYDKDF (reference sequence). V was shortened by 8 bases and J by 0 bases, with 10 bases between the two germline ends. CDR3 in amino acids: CATEDPATNEKLFF. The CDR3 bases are TGTGCCACCGAGGACCCTGCAACTAATGAAAAACTGTTTTTT. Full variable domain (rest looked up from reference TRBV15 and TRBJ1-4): DAMVIQNPRYQVTQFGKPVTLSCSQTLNHNVMYWYQQKSSQAPKLLFHYYDKDFNNEADTPDNFQSRRPNTSFCFLDIRSPGLGDTAMYLCATEDPATNEKLFFGSGTQLSVL.

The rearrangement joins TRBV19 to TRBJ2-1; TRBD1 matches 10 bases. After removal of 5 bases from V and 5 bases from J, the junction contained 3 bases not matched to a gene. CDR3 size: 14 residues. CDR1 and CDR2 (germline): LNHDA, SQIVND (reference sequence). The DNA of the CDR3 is TGTGCCAGTAGTGCGGACAGGGGGAACAATGAGCAGTTCTTC. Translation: CASSADRGNNEQFF. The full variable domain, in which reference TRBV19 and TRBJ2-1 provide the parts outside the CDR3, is DGGITQSPKYLFRKEGQNVTLSCEQNLNHDAMYWYRQDPGQGLRLIYYSQIVNDFQKGDIAEGYSVSREKKESFPLTVTSAQKNPTAFYLCASSADRGNNEQFFGPGTRLTVL.

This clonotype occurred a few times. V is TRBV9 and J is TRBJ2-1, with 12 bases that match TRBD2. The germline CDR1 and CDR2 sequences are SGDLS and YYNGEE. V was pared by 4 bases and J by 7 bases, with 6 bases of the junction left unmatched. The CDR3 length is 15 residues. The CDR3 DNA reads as TGTGCCAGCAGCCCAACTAGCGGGAGGACGAATGAGCAGTTCTTC. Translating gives CASSPTSGRTNEQFF.